This T cell receptor (beta chain) was recovered during a study of T cell responses to AZD1222 COVID-19 vaccine. General study points: Reports say nearly half of spike-specific TCRs go after unmutated variant regions. Without day 14 samples, only post-peak T cell repertoires were studied. Donor demographics were predominantly white British with a female majority; clonal diversity may be underestimated. Spike as a whole was targeted by vaccine-associated CD4 TCRs, dominant at 160-218 and 743-854.

The germline V gene encodes CDR1 KGHSH and CDR2 LQKENI. Deletions cut 5 bases from V and 6 bases from J, with 17 bases between. CDR3 length: 14 residues. Regarding this clone: Its antigen is not known.

Clones were sequenced by immunoSEQ multiplex PCR, and TCRdb holds only the in-frame ones, with some missing. The sample contains 110,000 to 150,000 clones, roughly 90% of which appear only once. The chain joins TRBV18 to TRBJ2-7; no clear D. The source material was peripheral blood, sampled on day 0 of AZD1222 vaccination. The source is an adult in good health. The DNA of the CDR3 is TGTGCCAGCTCAACGGCCGTACAGCCCTCCGAGCAGTACTTC. The encoded protein is CASSTAVQPSEQYF.